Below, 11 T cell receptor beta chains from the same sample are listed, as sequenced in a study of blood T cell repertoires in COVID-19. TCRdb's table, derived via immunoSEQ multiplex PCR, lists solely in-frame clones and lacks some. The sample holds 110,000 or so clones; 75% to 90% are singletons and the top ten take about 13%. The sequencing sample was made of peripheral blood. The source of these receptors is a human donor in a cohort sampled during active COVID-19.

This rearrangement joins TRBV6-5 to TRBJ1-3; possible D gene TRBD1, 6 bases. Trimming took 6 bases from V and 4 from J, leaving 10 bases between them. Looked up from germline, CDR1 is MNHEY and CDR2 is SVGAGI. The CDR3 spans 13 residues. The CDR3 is CASRVTGGNTIYF. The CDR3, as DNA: TGTGCCAGCAGGGTTACAGGGGGAAACACCATATATTTT.

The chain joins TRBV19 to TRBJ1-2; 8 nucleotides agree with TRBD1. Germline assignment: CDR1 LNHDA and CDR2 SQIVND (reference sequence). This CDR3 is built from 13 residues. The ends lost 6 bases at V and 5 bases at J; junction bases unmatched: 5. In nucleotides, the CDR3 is TGTGCCAGTAGCAACGGACAGGGTTATGGCTACACCTTC. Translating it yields CASSNGQGYGYTF.

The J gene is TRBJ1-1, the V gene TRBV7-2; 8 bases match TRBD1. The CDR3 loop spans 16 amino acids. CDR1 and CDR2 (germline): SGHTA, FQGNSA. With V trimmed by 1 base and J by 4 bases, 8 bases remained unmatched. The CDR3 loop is CASSLGTGYQATEAFF. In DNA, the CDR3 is TGTGCCAGCAGCTTAGGGACAGGGTATCAGGCCACTGAAGCTTTCTTT.

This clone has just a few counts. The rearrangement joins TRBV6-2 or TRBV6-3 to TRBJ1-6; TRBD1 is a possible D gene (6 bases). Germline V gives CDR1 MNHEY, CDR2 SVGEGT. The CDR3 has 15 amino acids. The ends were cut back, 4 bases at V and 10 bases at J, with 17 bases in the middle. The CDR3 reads CASSLTGTPGSPLHF. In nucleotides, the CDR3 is TGTGCCAGCAGTTTAACCGGGACACCGGGGTCACCCCTCCACTTT.

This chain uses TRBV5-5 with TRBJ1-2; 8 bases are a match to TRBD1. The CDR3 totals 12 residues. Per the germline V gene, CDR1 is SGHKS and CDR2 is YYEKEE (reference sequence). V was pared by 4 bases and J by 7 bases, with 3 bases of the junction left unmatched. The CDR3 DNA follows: TGTGCCAGCAGCCAGGGGGCGCCTGGCTACACCTTC. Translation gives CASSQGAPGYTF.

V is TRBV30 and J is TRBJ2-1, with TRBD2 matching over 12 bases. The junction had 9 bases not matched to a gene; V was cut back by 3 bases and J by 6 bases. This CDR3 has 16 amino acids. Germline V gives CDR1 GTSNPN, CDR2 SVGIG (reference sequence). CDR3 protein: CAWSLTSGGAVNEQFF. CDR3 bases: TGTGCCTGGAGCTTGACTAGCGGGGGCGCCGTCAATGAGCAGTTCTTC.

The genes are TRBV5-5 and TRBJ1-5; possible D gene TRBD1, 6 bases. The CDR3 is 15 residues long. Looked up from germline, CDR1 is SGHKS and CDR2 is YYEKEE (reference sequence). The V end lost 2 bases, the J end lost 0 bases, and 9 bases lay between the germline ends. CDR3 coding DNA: TGTGCCAGCAGCTTTGGGGACATTAGCAATCAGCCCCAGCATTTT. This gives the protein CASSFGDISNQPQHF. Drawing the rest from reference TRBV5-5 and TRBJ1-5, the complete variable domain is DAGVTQSPTHLIKTRGQQVTLRCSPISGHKSVSWYQQVLGQGPQFIFQYYEKEERGRGNFPDRFSARQFPNYSSELNVNALLLGDSALYLCASSFGDISNQPQHFGDGTRLSIL.

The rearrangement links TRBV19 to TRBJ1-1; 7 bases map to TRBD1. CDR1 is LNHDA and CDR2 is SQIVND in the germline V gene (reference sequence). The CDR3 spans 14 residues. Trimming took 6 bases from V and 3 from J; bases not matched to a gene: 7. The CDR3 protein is CASSTQGQYTEAFF. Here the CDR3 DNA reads TGTGCCAGTAGCACCCAGGGACAGTACACTGAAGCTTTCTTT.

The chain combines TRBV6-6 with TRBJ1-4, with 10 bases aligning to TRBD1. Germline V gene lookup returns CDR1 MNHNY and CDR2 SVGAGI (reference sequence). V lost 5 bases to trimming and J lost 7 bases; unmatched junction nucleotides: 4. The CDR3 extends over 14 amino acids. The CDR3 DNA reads TGTGCCAGCAGTCGACAGGGGGCTGGTGAAAAACTGTTTTTT. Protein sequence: CASSRQGAGEKLFF.

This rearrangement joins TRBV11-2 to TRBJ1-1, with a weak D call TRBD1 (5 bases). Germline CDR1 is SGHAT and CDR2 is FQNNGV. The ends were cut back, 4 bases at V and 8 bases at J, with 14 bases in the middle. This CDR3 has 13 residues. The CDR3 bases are TGTGCCAGCAGCTCGGGCGGGGGTAAGGAAGCTTTCTTT. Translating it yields CASSSGGGKEAFF.

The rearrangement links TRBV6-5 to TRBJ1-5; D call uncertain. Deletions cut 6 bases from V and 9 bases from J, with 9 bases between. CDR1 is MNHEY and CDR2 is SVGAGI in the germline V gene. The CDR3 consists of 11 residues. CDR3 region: CASRKEGPQHF. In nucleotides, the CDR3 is TGTGCCAGCAGGAAAGAGGGGCCCCAGCATTTT.